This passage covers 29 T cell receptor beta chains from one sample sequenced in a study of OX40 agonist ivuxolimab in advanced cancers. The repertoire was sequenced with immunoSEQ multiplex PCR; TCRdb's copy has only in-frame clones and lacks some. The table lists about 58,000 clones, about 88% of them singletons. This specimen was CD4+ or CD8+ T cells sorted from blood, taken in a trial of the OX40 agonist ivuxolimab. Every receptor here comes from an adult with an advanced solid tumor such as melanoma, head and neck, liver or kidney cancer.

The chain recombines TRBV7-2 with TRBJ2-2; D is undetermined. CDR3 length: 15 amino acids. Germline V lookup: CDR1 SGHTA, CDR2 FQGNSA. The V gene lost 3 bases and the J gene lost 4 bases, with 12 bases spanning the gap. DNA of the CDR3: TGTGCCAGCAGCTTCGAGTCGTGGGGCACCGGGGAGCTGTTTTTT. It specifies CASSFESWGTGELFF. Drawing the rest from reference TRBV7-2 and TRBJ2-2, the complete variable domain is GAGVSQSPSNKVTEKGKDVELRCDPISGHTALYWYRQSLGQGLEFLIYFQGNSAPDKSGLPSDRFSAERTGGSVSTLTIQRTQQEDSAVYLCASSFESWGTGELFFGEGSRLTVL.

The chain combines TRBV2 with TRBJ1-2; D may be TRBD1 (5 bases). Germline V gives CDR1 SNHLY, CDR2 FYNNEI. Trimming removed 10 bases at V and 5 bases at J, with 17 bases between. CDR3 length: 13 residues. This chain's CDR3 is CATTGAPGYGYTF. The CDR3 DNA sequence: TGTGCCACTACGGGAGCGCCAGGGTATGGCTACACCTTC.

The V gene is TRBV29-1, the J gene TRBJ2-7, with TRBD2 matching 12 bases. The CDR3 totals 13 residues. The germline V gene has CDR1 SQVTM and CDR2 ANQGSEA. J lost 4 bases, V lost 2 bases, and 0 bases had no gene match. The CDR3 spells CSVELAGGYEQYF. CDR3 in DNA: TGCAGCGTTGAACTAGCGGGAGGGTACGAGCAGTACTTC.

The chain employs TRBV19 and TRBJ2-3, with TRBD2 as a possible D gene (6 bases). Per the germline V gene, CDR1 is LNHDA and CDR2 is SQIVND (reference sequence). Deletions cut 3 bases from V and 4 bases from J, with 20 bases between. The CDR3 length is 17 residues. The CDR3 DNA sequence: TGTGCCAGTAGTATCCGTCGGAGGGAGGATTCCTCAGATACGCAGTATTTT. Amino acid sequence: CASSIRRREDSSDTQYF.

CDR3 sequence (DNA): TGTGCCAGCAGTGAAAGGGCTATCGGGGAGCTGTTTTTT. The encoded protein is CASSERAIGELFF. The chain recombines TRBV2 with TRBJ2-2; no firm D call. The germline V and J ends were trimmed by 2 bases and 7 bases, with 8 bases remaining between them. CDR1 is SNHLY and CDR2 is FYNNEI in the germline V gene. The CDR3 has 13 residues.

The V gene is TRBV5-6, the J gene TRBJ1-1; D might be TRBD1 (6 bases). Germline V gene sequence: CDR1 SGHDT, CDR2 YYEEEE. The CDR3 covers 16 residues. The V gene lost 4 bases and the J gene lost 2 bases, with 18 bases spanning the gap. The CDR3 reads CASSLRGGSSNTEAFF. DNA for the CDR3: TGTGCCAGCAGCCTGAGAGGGGGATCTAGCAACACTGAAGCTTTCTTT.

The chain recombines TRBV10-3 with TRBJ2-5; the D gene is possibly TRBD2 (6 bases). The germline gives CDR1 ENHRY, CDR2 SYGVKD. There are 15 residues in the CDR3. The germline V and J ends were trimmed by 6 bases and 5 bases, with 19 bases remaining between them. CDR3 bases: TGTGCCATCAGCCCCGGGACGGGACTCTGGGAGACCCAGTACTTC. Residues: CAISPGTGLWETQYF.

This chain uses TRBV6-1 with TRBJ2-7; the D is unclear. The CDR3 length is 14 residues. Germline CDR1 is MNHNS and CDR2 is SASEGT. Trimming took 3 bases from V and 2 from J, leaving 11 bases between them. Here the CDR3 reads CASSDQVVTYEQYV. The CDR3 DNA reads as TGTGCCAGCAGTGACCAGGTCGTCACCTACGAGCAGTACGTC.

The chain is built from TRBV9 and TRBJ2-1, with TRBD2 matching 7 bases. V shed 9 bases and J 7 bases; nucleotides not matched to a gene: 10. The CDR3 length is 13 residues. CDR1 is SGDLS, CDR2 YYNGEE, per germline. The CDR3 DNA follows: TGTGCCAACACGGAGCGGGGCCCGAATGAGCAGTTCTTC. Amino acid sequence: CANTERGPNEQFF.

DNA of the CDR3: TGTGCCAGCAGTGGTGCCAACGTCCTGACTTTC. It yields the protein CASSGANVLTF. The chain combines TRBV6-5 with TRBJ2-6; no firm D call. This CDR3 is built from 11 residues. The ends were cut back, 5 bases at V and 7 bases at J, with 3 bases in the middle. Germline V gene data show CDR1 as MNHEY and CDR2 as SVGAGI.

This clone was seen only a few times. The CDR3 DNA reads as TGTGCCAGCCGGGACAGCTCCAACTATGGCTACACCTTC. Translated, it gives CASRDSSNYGYTF. V gene TRBV4-2 combines with J gene TRBJ1-2; TRBD1 aligns across 7 bases. The CDR3 has 13 residues. The germline gives CDR1 LGHNA, CDR2 YNFKEQ. Trimming cost V 8 bases and J 2 bases; bases outside gene matches: 5.

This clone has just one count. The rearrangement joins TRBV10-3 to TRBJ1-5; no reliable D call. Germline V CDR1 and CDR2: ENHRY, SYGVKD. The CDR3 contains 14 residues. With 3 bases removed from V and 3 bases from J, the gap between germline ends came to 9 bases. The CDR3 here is CAISEADYNQPQHF. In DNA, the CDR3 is TGTGCCATCAGTGAAGCAGACTACAATCAGCCCCAGCATTTT.

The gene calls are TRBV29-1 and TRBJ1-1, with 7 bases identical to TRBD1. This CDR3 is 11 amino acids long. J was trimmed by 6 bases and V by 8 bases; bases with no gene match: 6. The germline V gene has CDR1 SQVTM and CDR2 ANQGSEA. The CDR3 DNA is TGCAGCTCACAGGGGAATGCTGAAGCTTTCTTT. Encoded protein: CSSQGNAEAFF.

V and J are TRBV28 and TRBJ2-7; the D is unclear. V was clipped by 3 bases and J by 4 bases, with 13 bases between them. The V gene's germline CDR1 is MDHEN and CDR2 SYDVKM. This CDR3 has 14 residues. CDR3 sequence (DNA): TGTGCCAGCAGTTTGGCGGCAGGTCAGTACGAGCAGTACTTC. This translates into CASSLAAGQYEQYF.

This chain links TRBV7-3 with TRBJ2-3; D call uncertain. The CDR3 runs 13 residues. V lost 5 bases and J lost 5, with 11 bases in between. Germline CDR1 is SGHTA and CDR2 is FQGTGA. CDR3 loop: CASSLVPQDTQYF. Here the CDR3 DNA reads TGTGCCAGCAGCCTGGTCCCGCAAGATACGCAGTATTTT.

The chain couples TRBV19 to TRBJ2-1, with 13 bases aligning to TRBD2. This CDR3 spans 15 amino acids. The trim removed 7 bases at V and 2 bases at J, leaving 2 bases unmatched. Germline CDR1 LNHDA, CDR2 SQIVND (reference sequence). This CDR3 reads CASKTSGRTYNEQFF. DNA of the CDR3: TGTGCCAGTAAGACTAGCGGGAGGACCTACAATGAGCAGTTCTTC. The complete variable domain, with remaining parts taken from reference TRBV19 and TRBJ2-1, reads DGGITQSPKYLFRKEGQNVTLSCEQNLNHDAMYWYRQDPGQGLRLIYYSQIVNDFQKGDIAEGYSVSREKKESFPLTVTSAQKNPTAFYLCASKTSGRTYNEQFFGPGTRLTVL.

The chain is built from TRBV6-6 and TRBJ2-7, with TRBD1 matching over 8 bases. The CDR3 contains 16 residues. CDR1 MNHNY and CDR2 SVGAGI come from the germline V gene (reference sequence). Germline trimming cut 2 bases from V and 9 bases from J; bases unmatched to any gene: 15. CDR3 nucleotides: TGTGCCAGCAGTTACACCGGACAGGGCCCCAACCCCCCGCAGTACGTC. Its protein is CASSYTGQGPNPPQYV.

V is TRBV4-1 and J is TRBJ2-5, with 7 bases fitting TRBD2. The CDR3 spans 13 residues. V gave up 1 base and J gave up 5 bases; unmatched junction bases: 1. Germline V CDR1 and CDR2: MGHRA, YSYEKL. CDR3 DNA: TGCGCCAGCAGCCAAGTGGGAGGGGAGACCCAGTACTTC. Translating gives CASSQVGGETQYF.

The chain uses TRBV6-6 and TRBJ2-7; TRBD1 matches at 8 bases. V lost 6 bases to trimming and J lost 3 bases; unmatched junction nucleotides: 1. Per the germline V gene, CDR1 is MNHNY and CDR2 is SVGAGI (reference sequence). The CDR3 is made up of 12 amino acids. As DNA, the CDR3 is TGTGCCAGCAGAGGACAGGGCTACGAGCAGTACGTC. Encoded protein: CASRGQGYEQYV.

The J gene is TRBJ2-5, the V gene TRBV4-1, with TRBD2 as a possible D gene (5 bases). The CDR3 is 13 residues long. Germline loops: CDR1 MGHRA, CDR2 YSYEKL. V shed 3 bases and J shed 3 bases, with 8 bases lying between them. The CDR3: CASSHGLEETQYF. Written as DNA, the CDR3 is TGCGCCAGCAGCCACGGACTCGAAGAGACCCAGTACTTC.

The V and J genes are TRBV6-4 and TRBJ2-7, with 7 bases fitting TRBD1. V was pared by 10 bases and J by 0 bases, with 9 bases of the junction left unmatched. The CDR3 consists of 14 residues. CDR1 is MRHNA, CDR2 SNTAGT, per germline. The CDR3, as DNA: TGTGCCACGGATCGGGACAGATACTCCTACGAGCAGTACGTC. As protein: CATDRDRYSYEQYV.

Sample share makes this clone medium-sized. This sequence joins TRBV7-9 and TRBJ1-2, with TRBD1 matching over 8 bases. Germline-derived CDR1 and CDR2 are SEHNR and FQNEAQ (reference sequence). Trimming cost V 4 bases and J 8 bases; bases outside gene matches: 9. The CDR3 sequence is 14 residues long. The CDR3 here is CASSSENRGRGYTF. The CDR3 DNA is TGTGCCAGCAGCTCAGAGAACAGGGGGAGAGGCTACACCTTC.

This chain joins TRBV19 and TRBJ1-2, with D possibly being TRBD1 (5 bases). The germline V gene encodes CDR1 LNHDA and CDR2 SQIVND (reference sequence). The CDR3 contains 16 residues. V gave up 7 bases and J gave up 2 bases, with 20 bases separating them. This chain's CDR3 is CASNNSKGRKNYGYTF. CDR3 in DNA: TGTGCCAGTAACAACAGTAAGGGACGGAAGAACTATGGCTACACCTTC.

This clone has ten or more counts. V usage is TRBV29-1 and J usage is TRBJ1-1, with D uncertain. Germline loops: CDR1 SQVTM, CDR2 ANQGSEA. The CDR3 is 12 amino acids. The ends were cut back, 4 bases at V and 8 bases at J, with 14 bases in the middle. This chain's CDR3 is CSVGRRGVEAFF. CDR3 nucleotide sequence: TGCAGCGTTGGGAGGCGGGGTGTAGAAGCTTTCTTT.

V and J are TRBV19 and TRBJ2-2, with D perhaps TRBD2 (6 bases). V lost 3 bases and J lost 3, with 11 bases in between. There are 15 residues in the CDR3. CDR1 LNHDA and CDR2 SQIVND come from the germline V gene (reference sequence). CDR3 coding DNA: TGTGCCAGTAGTATGGGACTGGGGTACACCGGGGAGCTGTTTTTT. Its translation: CASSMGLGYTGELFF. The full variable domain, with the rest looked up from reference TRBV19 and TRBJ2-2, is DGGITQSPKYLFRKEGQNVTLSCEQNLNHDAMYWYRQDPGQGLRLIYYSQIVNDFQKGDIAEGYSVSREKKESFPLTVTSAQKNPTAFYLCASSMGLGYTGELFFGEGSRLTVL.

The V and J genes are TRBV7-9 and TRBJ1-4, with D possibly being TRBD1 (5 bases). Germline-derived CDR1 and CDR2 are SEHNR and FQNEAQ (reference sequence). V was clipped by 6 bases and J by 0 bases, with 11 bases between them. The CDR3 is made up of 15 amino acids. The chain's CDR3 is CASRRGSATNEKLFF. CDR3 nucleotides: TGTGCCAGCAGGCGGGGGTCTGCAACTAATGAAAAACTGTTTTTT. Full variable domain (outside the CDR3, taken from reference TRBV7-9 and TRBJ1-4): DTGVSQNPRHKITKRGQNVTFRCDPISEHNRLYWYRQTLGQGPEFLTYFQNEAQLEKSRLLSDRFSAERPKGSFSTLEIQRTEQGDSAMYLCASRRGSATNEKLFFGSGTQLSVL.

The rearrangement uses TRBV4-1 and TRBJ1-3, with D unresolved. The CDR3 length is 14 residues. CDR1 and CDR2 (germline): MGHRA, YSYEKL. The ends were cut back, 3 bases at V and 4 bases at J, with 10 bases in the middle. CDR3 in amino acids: CASSHGLGGNTIYF. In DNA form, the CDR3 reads TGCGCCAGCAGCCACGGACTGGGGGGAAACACCATATATTTT.

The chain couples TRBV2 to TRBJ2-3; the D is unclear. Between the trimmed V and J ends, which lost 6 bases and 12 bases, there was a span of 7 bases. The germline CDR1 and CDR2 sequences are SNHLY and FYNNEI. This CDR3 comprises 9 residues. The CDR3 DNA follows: TGTGCCAGCAGCCTCCTACAGTATTTT. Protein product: CASSLLQYF.

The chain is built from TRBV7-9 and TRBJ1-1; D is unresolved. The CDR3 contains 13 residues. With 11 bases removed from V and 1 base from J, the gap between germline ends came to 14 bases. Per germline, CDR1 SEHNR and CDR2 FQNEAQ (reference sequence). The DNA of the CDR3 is TGTGCCTCCTATAGGGTGAAGAACACTGAAGCTTTCTTT. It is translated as CASYRVKNTEAFF.